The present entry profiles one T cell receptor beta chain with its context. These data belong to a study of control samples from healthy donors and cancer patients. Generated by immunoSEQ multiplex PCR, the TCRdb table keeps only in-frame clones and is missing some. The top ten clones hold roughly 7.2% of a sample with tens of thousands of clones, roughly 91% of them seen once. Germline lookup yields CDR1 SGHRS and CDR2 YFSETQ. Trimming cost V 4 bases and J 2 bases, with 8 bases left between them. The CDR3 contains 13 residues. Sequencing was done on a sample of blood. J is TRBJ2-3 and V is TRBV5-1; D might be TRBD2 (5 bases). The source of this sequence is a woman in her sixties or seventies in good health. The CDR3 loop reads CASSPGITDTQYF. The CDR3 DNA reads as TGCGCCAGCAGCCCGGGGATCACAGATACGCAGTATTTT.